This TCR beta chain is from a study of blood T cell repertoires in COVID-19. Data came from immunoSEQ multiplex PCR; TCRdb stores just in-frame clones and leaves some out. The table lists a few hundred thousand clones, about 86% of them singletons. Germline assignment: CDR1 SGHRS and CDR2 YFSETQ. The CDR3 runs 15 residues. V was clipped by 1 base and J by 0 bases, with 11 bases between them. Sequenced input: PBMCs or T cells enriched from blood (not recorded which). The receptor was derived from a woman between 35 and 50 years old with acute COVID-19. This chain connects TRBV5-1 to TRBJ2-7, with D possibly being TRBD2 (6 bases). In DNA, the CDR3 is TGCGCCAGCAGCTTGCCGGGGGTAAGCTCCTACGAGCAGTACTTC. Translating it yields CASSLPGVSSYEQYF.